This entry features one T cell receptor (beta chain) sequence. Antigen specificity is unknown. The sample originates from a study of cytomegalovirus exposure and HLA in healthy donors. The study ran its PCR with 60 Vbeta and 13 Jbeta primers. TCRdb's table, derived via immunoSEQ multiplex PCR, lists solely in-frame clones and lacks some. The profile shows 190,000 or so clones, 79% of them singletons. Study observations and caveats: Rare TCR sequences dominated, though some public TCRs recurred in many donors. Using the classifier, cytomegalovirus status was reportedly diagnosed with high specificity and sensitivity. In a later analysis, a missense DCLRE1C variant was linked to TCR beta V- and J-gene trimming.

The receptor's source is a girl aged 10 to 17 in good health and CMV-seropositive. Sequenced: PBMCs.

DNA of the CDR3: TGCAGCGAGAAAGGGACAGGGGAACGGTCTGGGGCCAACGTCCTGACTTTC. Translated: CSEKGTGERSGANVLTF. This sequence joins TRBV29-1 and TRBJ2-6, with 10 bases identical to TRBD1. The CDR3 is made up of 17 amino acids. Germline CDR1 reads SQVTM; CDR2 reads ANQGSEA. J lost 1 base, V lost 7 bases, and 10 bases had no gene match. Full variable domain (rest looked up from reference TRBV29-1 and TRBJ2-6): SAVISQKPSRDICQRGTSLTIQCQVDSQVTMMFWYRQQPGQSLTLIATANQGSEATYESGFVIDKFPISRPNLTFSTLTVSNMSPEDSSIYLCSEKGTGERSGANVLTFGAGSRLTVL.